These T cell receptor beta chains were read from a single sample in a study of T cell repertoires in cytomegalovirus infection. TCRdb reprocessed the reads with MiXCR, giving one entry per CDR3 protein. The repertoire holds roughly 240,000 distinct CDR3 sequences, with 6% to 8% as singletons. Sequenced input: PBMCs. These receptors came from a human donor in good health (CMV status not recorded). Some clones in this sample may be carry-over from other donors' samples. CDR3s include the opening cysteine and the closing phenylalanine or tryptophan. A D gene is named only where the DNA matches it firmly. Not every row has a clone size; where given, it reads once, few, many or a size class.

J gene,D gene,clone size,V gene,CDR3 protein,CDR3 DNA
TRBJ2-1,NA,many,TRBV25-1,CASSDISSYNEQFF,TGTGCCAGCAGTGACATATCCTCCTACAATGAGCAGTTCTTC
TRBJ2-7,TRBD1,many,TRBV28,CASSRIGQGASEQYF,TGTGCCAGCAGCCGCATAGGACAGGGCGCTTCCGAGCAGTACTTC
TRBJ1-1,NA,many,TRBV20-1,CSARADSRGEAFF,TGCAGTGCTAGGGCCGACAGTCGGGGTGAAGCTTTCTTT
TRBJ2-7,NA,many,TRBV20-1,CSASLGVGGEQYF,TGCAGTGCTTCGTTGGGGGTTGGGGGCGAGCAGTACTTC
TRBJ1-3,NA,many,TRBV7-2,CASSSGSARNTIYF,TGTGCCAGCAGCTCCGGGTCTGCGCGAAACACCATATATTTT
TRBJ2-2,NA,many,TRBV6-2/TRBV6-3,CASRAGTSYTGELFF,TGTGCCAGCAGGGCCGGGACATCTTACACCGGGGAGCTGTTTTTT
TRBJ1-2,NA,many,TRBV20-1,CSARNREYGYTF,TGCAGTGCCCGAAATCGGGAGTATGGCTACACCTTC
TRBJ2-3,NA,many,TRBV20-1,CSARDHNRVNTQYF,TGCAGTGCTAGAGACCACAATAGAGTGAATACGCAGTATTTT
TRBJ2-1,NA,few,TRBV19,CASSFNLGEQFF,TGTGCCAGTAGTTTTAACCTGGGTGAGCAGTTCTTC
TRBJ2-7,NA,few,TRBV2,CASSSFARAGAYEQYF,TGTGCCAGCAGTTCTTTCGCCCGGGCCGGAGCCTACGAGCAGTACTTC
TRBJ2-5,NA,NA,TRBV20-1,CSADIQETQYF,TGCAGTGCCGATATTCAAGAGACCCAGTACTTC
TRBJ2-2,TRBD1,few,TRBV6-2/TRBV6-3,CASKQGAWKFAGELFF,TGTGCCAGCAAGCAGGGGGCCTGGAAATTTGCCGGGGAGCTGTTTTTT
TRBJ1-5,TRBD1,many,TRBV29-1,CSVQTGGDQPQHF,TGCAGCGTTCAGACAGGGGGGGATCAGCCCCAGCATTTT
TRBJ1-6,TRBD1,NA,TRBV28,CASSGTGGDNSPLHF,TGTGCCAGCAGTGGGACAGGGGGCGATAATTCACCCCTCCACTTT
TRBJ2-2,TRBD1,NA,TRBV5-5,CASSWAGTGNTGELFF,TGTGCCAGCAGCTGGGCCGGGACAGGGAACACCGGGGAGCTGTTTTTT
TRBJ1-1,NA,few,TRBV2,CASSEAVTRMNTEAFF,TGTGCCAGCAGTGAAGCAGTCACACGCATGAACACTGAAGCTTTCTTT
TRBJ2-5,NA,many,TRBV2,CASRVGGQETQYF,TGTGCCAGCAGGGTAGGGGGACAAGAGACCCAGTACTTC
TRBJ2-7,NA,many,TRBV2,CASSEREVSAYEQYF,TGTGCCAGCAGTGAACGAGAAGTGTCCGCCTACGAGCAGTACTTC
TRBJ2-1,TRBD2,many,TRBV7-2,CASSWGLPSYNEQFF,TGTGCCAGCAGCTGGGGACTACCCAGCTACAATGAGCAGTTCTTC
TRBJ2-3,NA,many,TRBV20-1,CSASPPDGWEGTDTQYF,TGCAGTGCTAGCCCCCCCGACGGCTGGGAGGGCACAGATACGCAGTATTTT
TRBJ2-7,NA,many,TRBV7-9,CASGLGTDNYEQYF,TGTGCCAGCGGCTTGGGGACCGATAACTACGAGCAGTACTTC
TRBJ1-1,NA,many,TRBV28,CASSTGMNTEAFF,TGTGCCAGCAGTACAGGTATGAACACTGAAGCTTTCTTT
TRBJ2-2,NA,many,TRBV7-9,CASSPIPSFVNTGELFF,TGTGCCAGCAGCCCGATTCCTAGTTTTGTGAACACCGGGGAGCTGTTTTTT
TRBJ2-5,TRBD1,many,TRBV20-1,CSAPGQRSGETQYF,TGCAGTGCACCGGGACAGCGGTCGGGGGAGACCCAGTACTTC
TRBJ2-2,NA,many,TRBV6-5,CASSFLGDGELFF,TGTGCCAGCAGTTTTCTTGGGGACGGGGAGCTGTTTTTT
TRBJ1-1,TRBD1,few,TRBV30,CAWSVPGGKEAFF,TGTGCCTGGAGTGTACCAGGGGGCAAAGAAGCTTTCTTT
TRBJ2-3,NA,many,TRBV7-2,CASSGRSGTDTQYF,TGTGCCAGCTCGGGGAGGTCTGGCACAGATACGCAGTATTTT
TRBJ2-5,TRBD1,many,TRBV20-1,CSAVALDRVLETQYF,TGCAGTGCCGTAGCCTTGGACAGGGTTTTGGAGACCCAGTACTTC
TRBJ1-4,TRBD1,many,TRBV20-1,CSAATGINEKLFF,TGCAGTGCTGCGACAGGGATTAATGAAAAACTGTTTTTT
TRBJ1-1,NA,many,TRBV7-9,CASSWVGTEAFF,TGTGCCAGCAGCTGGGTAGGGACTGAAGCTTTCTTT
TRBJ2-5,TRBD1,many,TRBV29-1,CSVAQGQGETQYF,TGCAGCGTTGCACAGGGGCAGGGAGAGACCCAGTACTTC
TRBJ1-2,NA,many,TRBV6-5,CASSYDGQKNYGYTF,TGTGCCAGCAGTTACGACGGACAGAAAAACTATGGCTACACCTTC
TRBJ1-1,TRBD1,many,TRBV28,CASSWDRGRPNWNTEAFF,TGTGCCAGCAGCTGGGACAGGGGGCGACCAAACTGGAACACTGAAGCTTTCTTT
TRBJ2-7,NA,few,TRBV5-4,CASSLEGGEQYF,TGTGCCAGCAGCTTGGAGGGGGGTGAGCAGTACTTC
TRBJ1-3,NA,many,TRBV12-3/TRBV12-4,CASSPQGGGNTIYF,TGTGCCAGCAGTCCACAGGGTGGAGGAAACACCATATATTTT
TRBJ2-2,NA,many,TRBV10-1,CASSEARHTGELFF,TGCGCCAGCAGTGAGGCCCGACACACCGGGGAGCTGTTTTTT
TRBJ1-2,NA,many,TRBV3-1,CASSQVRGGNYGYTF,TGTGCCAGCAGCCAAGTTCGAGGGGGTAACTATGGCTACACCTTC
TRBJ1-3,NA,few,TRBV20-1,CSAAPPLFSTIYF,TGCAGTGCCGCCCCCCCCCTCTTTAGCACCATATATTTT
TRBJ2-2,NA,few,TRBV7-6,CASSHPGGGAGTGELFF,TGTGCCAGCAGCCACCCGGGTGGGGGGGCCGGCACCGGGGAGCTGTTTTTT
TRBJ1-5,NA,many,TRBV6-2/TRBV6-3,CASSYRRDQPQHF,TGTGCCAGCAGTTACCGTCGAGACCAGCCCCAGCATTTT
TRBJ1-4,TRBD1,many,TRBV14,CASSQGGQGNEKLFF,TGTGCCAGCAGCCAAGGGGGACAGGGGAATGAAAAACTGTTTTTT
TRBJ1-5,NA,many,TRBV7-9,CASSDGPGANQPQHF,TGTGCCAGCAGCGACGGGCCGGGTGCCAATCAGCCCCAGCATTTT
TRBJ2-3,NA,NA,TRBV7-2,CASSSIRTDGLRLYF,TGTGCCAGCAGCTCCATCCGGACCGATGGCTTGAGGCTGTATTTT
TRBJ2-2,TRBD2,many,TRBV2,CASSLAGGPSGELFF,TGTGCCAGCAGTTTAGCGGGGGGGCCAAGCGGGGAGCTGTTTTTT
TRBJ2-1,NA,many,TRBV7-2,CASSLSLAVSNEQFF,TGTGCCAGCAGCTTAAGTCTAGCTGTCTCAAATGAGCAGTTCTTC
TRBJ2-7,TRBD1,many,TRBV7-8,CASSFTGQSYEQYF,TGTGCCAGCAGCTTCACGGGACAGTCCTACGAGCAGTACTTC
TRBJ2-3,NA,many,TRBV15,CATSKKGADTQYF,TGTGCCACCAGCAAAAAGGGGGCAGATACGCAGTATTTT
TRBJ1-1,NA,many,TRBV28,CASSSGGRANTEAFF,TGTGCCAGCAGTTCCGGCGGCAGGGCGAACACTGAAGCTTTCTTT
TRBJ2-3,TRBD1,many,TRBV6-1,CASTPSGTGSTDTQYF,TGTGCCAGCACCCCATCCGGGACAGGGAGCACAGATACGCAGTATTTT
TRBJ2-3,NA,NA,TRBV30,CAWSVQGRPTDTQYF,TGTGCCTGGAGTGTACAGGGACGCCCCACAGATACGCAGTATTTT
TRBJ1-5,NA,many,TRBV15,CATSSDHGPNQPQHF,TGTGCCACCAGCAGCGATCACGGCCCCAATCAGCCCCAGCATTTT
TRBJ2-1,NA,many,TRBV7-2,CASRISYNEQFF,TGTGCCAGCCGGATATCCTACAATGAGCAGTTCTTC
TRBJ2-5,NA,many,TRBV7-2,CASSLDWGAQETQYF,TGTGCCAGCAGCTTAGATTGGGGGGCTCAAGAGACCCAGTACTTC
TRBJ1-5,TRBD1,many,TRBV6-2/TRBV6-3,CASKGTGNQPQHF,TGTGCCAGCAAAGGGACAGGGAATCAGCCCCAGCATTTT